A single T cell receptor beta chain is shown here with its context. This clone's antigen is unknown. Base qualities are missing; no much larger clone stands one base away. The sample's treatment or condition label, in plain terms: approximately nine-day PBMC culture with coronavirus spike peptide pools or control peptides (ViraFEST assay). The study used the ViraFEST assay, which expanded antigen-specific T cells with peptide pools and then identified expanded clonotypes by TCR sequencing. The convalescent patients' positive SARS-CoV-2 PCR tests were from March to December 2020, which was before the Alpha, Beta and Delta variants emerged in the United States. Each well held 2.1 million or so PBMCs cultured in IMDM containing approximately 5% human AB serum and roughly 10 IU/ml IL-2, with about 10 ug/ml peptide pools added. Half of the culture medium was replaced with fresh IL-2-containing medium on days 3 and 7. Once the cells had been in culture for about 10 days, the EasySep CD4+ T cell isolation kit was used to isolate CD4+ T cells by negative selection. Ficoll-Paque Plus gradient centrifugation was used to isolate PBMCs from whole blood, and the isolated PBMCs were then either used fresh or cryopreserved at -140C. Each culture condition was generally run in triplicate wells.

This record comes from a study of vaccination and CD4 T cells after COVID-19 (dated by TCRdb to between 2021 and 2023). Notes on the research overall: Convalescent patients had a positive SARS-CoV-2 result on nasal swab PCR, and of these patients, several had mild disease and one had severe disease. The convalescent cohort included six males and four females, with two Hispanic individuals, seven Caucasians, two Asians and one multiracial person. Two doses of either the Pfizer-BioNTech BNT162b2 vaccine (n=8) or the Moderna mRNA-1273 vaccine (n=2) were administered to participants. Post-COVID blood samples were collected from convalescent patients a median of around 96 days after diagnosis, with a range of roughly 30 to 170 days. Post-vaccine blood samples were taken a median of around 77 days after the second vaccine dose, with a range of roughly 14 to 250 days. The cultures were stimulated with overlapping spike peptide pools from SARS-CoV-2 and from the common cold coronaviruses HCoV-NL63, HCoV-OC43 and HCoV-229E. As controls, cultures received a CEFX viral epitope pool (the positive control), an HIV-1 Nef peptide pool (the negative control), or no peptide at all. The spike-specific CD4+ TCR repertoire was compared before and after mRNA vaccination in over nine COVID-19 convalescent patients and a few infection-naive healthy vaccine recipients. The paper's findings and limits, for the study overall: In convalescent patients, a median around 86% of post-vaccine SARS-CoV-2-reactive clones were detected only after vaccination, suggesting vaccine-specific priming. The median number of SARS-CoV-2-reactive clonotypes rose from about 23 after infection to some 37 after vaccination, but the change was not significant. In convalescent patients, nearly all vaccine-specific clones (304 of 307) were found to be mono-reactive for SARS-CoV-2 spike rather than cross-reactive with common cold coronaviruses. Only a relatively small number of convalescent patients were included in the study, and early timepoints following natural infection were not analyzed.

Libraries were built with PCR. At the Johns Hopkins FTIC core, DNA from the cultured CD4+ T cells underwent TCR sequencing with the Oncomine TCR Beta short-read assay. The QIAamp micro DNA kit was used to extract genomic DNA from the cultured CD4+ T cells. Oncomine TCR Beta libraries made from cultured CD4+ T cells were pooled using unique dual indexes and sequenced on an Illumina iSeq 100. Regarding the original processing steps: Non-productive sequences were removed, and CDR3s that did not start with C, did not end with F or W, or were shorter than 7 amino acids were discarded. Antigen-specific clonotypes were identified with the MANAFEST web application by comparing peptide-stimulated wells with reference and other culture wells. Positive clones required FDR below 0.05, an odds ratio above 5, and productive frequency above 0.1% in at least two of three replicate wells. Clonotypes that were significantly expanded in both SARS-CoV-2 spike wells and at least one common cold coronavirus spike condition were defined as cross-reactive. CDR3 homology was assessed with Levenshtein distances (stringdist) and unrooted phylogenetic trees (ape) in R version 3.6.1. TCRdb's own reprocessing of the public reads used fastp at Q25 and MiXCR and kept productive beta chains. CDR3 protein sequences are deduplicated, and each keeps its most common genes and DNA. TCRdb's processing, not the study's, gives the V and J calls here. For this sample the table gives about 12,000 distinct CDR3 sequences, of which approximately 82% were detected only once. 9% to 12% of the sample is in the top ten clones.

The sample consisted of CD4+ T cells from blood, cultured in vitro. The clonotype originates from a human donor who had recovered from COVID-19.

The CDR3 amino acid sequence is: CASSPGASNSPLHF. The DNA reads as follows: TGTGCCAGCAGCCCCGGTGCCTCGAATTCACCCCTCCACTTT. This receptor chain uses TRBV7-9 and TRBJ1-6, with the D segment identity uncertain. From its cysteine to its phenylalanine, the CDR3 spans 14 amino acids. Of all the DNA, just the CDR3 is kept, 42 bases in frame from base 1. CDR1 SEHNR and CDR2 FQNEAQ were looked up in the germline V gene (reference sequence). V and J are truncated by 5 bases and 7 bases respectively, leaving an intervening sequence of 12 bases. The entire variable domain, with the stretches around the CDR3 drawn from the reference TRBV7-9 and TRBJ1-6 proteins, is DTGVSQNPRHKITKRGQNVTFRCDPISEHNRLYWYRQTLGQGPEFLTYFQNEAQLEKSRLLSDRFSAERPKGSFSTLEIQRTEQGDSAMYLCASSPGASNSPLHFGNGTRLTVT.